This T cell receptor (beta chain) was captured by sequencing in a study of blood T cell repertoires in COVID-19. Whole-study context: Acute-phase and convalescent COVID-19 samples originated in the United States, Italy and Spain. The cDNA or gDNA used as material had been derived from T cells, B-cell-depleted T cells, or PBMCs.

Methods used by the authors: By means of reference gene primer amplification, nucleated cell counts were estimated. Assay: immunoSEQ multiplex PCR; the TCRdb copy retains only in-frame clones and omits some. D and trimming were read from the DNA, whereas the V and J calls and clone size are those reported in that table. The table records about 220,000 clones, approximately 83% of them present only once. The length of the CDR3 is 17 residues. This clonotype was sampled from a woman aged 25 to 39 who had recovered from COVID-19. Sequenced material: peripheral blood. The chain combines TRBV21-1 with TRBJ1-2; the DNA was not compared with TRBD1, the D call given in the table. TRBV21-1 constitutes a pseudogene. CDR3 DNA sequence: TGTGCCAGCAGCAAAGCGCGAGGGACACGAACTCAATATGGCTACACCTTC. The encoded protein is CASSKARGTRTQYGYTF.